This TCR beta chain was found in a study of cytomegalovirus exposure and HLA in healthy donors. A multiplex PCR was run with 60 Vbeta primers and 13 Jbeta primers. TCRdb's table, derived via immunoSEQ multiplex PCR, lists solely in-frame clones and lacks some. The data contain about 150,000 clones, 65% to 80% of them singletons. Sampled while nominally healthy, donors likely had unrecorded immune exposures. CDR3 length equals 13 residues. V was clipped by 7 bases and J by 2 bases, with 12 bases between them. Germline V CDR1 and CDR2: MNHEY, SVGAGI. The chain joins TRBV6-5 to TRBJ2-7, with D possibly TRBD1 on 6 matching bases. Sample: PBMCs. The clonotype originates from a male donor in good health and CMV-seronegative. The CDR3, as DNA: TGTGCCAGCACTCCCGGACAGCCCTACGAGCAGTACTTC. Protein: CASTPGQPYEQYF.